The 17 T cell receptor beta chains presented below share a single source sample, sequenced in a study of T cell responses to AZD1222 COVID-19 vaccine. This table comes from immunoSEQ multiplex PCR, and its TCRdb copy is limited to in-frame clones, with some not included. Of about 31,000 clones in the sample, 88% were seen once. The sequencing here drew on peripheral blood, taken 28 days after the second AZD1222 dose. These receptors were taken from an adult who received the AZD1222 COVID-19 vaccine.

This clone was seen a single time. The chain recombines TRBV5-6 with TRBJ2-2, with TRBD1 identical over 7 bases. CDR3 length: 16 amino acids. Trimming removed 2 bases from V and 2 bases from J; junction bases left unmatched: 6. Germline CDR1 SGHDT, CDR2 YYEEEE. The CDR3 coding sequence is TGTGCCAGCAGCTTATCCACAGGGGCTAACACCGGGGAGCTGTTTTTT. Translating it yields CASSLSTGANTGELFF.

The chain carries TRBV4-3 and TRBJ2-3, with D possibly called TRBD1 or TRBD2 (5 bases each). CDR3 size: 14 residues. Germline CDR1 and CDR2: LGHNA and YSLEER. The V and J ends lost 4 bases and 1 base respectively, with 9 bases between them. The CDR3 reads CASSPLGGTDTQYF. In DNA form, the CDR3 reads TGCGCCAGCAGCCCTTTGGGGGGCACAGATACGCAGTATTTT.

The chain carries TRBV6-5 and TRBJ1-2; a weak D match, TRBD1 (5 bases). Germline V gene lookup returns CDR1 MNHEY and CDR2 SVGAGI. CDR3 size: 16 residues. V lost 0 bases and J 2 bases, leaving 13 bases between the germline ends. The CDR3 reads CASSYSPLGLNYGYTF. In DNA, the CDR3 is TGTGCCAGCAGTTACTCGCCGTTGGGACTCAACTATGGCTACACCTTC.

The chain uses TRBV11-2 and TRBJ2-3; perhaps TRBD2 as D (7 bases). The V end was cut by 5 bases, the J end by 0 bases, with 18 bases between. Germline CDR1 and CDR2: SGHAT and FQNNGV. This CDR3 spans 17 amino acids. The CDR3 DNA follows: TGTGCCAGCAGCCCTGGGGGCGGGGGCCCAAGCACAGATACGCAGTATTTT. Translating it yields CASSPGGGGPSTDTQYF.

This clone was picked up one time. This sequence joins TRBV28 and TRBJ2-1; tentatively, D is TRBD1 or TRBD2 (5 bases each). The V gene's germline CDR1 is MDHEN and CDR2 SYDVKM. V was shortened by 5 bases and J by 12 bases, with 14 bases between the two germline ends. CDR3 length: 12 amino acids. The CDR3 sequence: CASSHRDPGQFF. The CDR3 DNA follows: TGTGCCAGCAGTCACCGGGACCCCGGGCAGTTCTTC.

This clone was found once. The chain links TRBV27 to TRBJ1-4; D is uncertain. Deletions cut 5 bases from V and 10 bases from J, with 17 bases between. The CDR3 is made up of 14 amino acids. Germline CDR1 is MNHEY and CDR2 is SMNVEV (reference sequence). The CDR3 region has the DNA TGTGCCAGCAGTCCCGGGCTAACGGCTGGAAAACTGTTTTTT. Protein product: CASSPGLTAGKLFF.

The chain employs TRBV4-1 and TRBJ2-7, with 7 bases matching TRBD1. This CDR3 is built from 13 residues. J lost 11 bases, V lost 6 bases, and 13 bases had no gene match. Germline CDR1 reads MGHRA; CDR2 reads YSYEKL. CDR3 amino acids: CASRGLRDRVEYF. The CDR3 DNA sequence: TGCGCCAGCAGAGGGTTGCGCGACAGGGTAGAGTACTTC.

This rearrangement joins TRBV5-5 to TRBJ1-4; unclear D gene. The germline gives CDR1 SGHKS, CDR2 YYEKEE (reference sequence). CDR3 length: 14 amino acids. V lost 4 bases to trimming and J lost 5 bases, with 12 bases between them. This CDR3 is CASSRTLGNEKLFF. CDR3 DNA: TGTGCCAGCAGCAGGACCCTAGGGAATGAAAAACTGTTTTTT.

The genes are TRBV4-1 and TRBJ2-2; TRBD1 aligns across 7 bases. CDR1 MGHRA and CDR2 YSYEKL come from the germline V gene. CDR3 size: 16 residues. V lost 3 bases and J lost 1; bases outside the gene matches: 5. The CDR3 DNA reads TGCGCCAGCAGCCACCACAGGGGACGGAACACCGGGGAGCTGTTTTTT. Its translation is CASSHHRGRNTGELFF.

This clone has just one count. V gene TRBV14 combines with J gene TRBJ1-1; D remains unclear. The V gene's germline CDR1 is SGHDN and CDR2 FVKESK. Trimming took 4 bases from V and 1 from J, leaving 7 bases between them. The CDR3 consists of 13 residues. The CDR3 nucleotides are TGTGCCAGCAGCCGGCAGGCGAACACTGAAGCTTTCTTT. Its translation: CASSRQANTEAFF.

V usage is TRBV7-2 and J usage is TRBJ2-3; D unclear. Trimming removed 8 bases at V and 1 base at J, with 10 bases between. Germline values: CDR1 SGHTA, CDR2 FQGNSA. The CDR3 consists of 13 residues. The DNA of the CDR3 is TGTGCCAGCGCCCTTGGGGGCACAGATACGCAGTATTTT. It is translated as CASALGGTDTQYF.

This chain joins TRBV28 and TRBJ1-6, with D unresolved. This CDR3 is built from 15 residues. Germline lookup yields CDR1 MDHEN and CDR2 SYDVKM. V was shortened by 1 base and J by 5 bases, with 9 bases between the two germline ends. The CDR3 is CASSLFGSHNSPLHF. CDR3 in DNA: TGTGCCAGCAGTTTATTTGGGAGCCATAATTCACCCCTCCACTTT. Using reference TRBV28 and TRBJ1-6 for the parts outside the CDR3, the full variable domain is DVKVTQSSRYLVKRTGEKVFLECVQDMDHENMFWYRQDPGLGLRLIYFSYDVKMKEKGDIPEGYSVSREKKERFSLILESASTNQTSMYLCASSLFGSHNSPLHFGNGTRLTVT.

The CDR3 region is CASSQEGTGLIYGYTF. CDR3 sequence (DNA): TGTGCCAGCAGCCAAGAAGGGACAGGGCTTATCTATGGCTACACCTTC. V gene TRBV14 combines with J gene TRBJ1-2, with 9 bases matching TRBD1. This CDR3 contains 16 residues. Germline lookup yields CDR1 SGHDN and CDR2 FVKESK. After removal of 0 bases from V and 4 bases from J, the junction contained 6 bases not matched to a gene.

This clone was detected only once. The gene calls are TRBV6-1 and TRBJ2-2, with 10 bases that match TRBD1. CDR3 size: 15 residues. J was trimmed by 6 bases and V by 2 bases; bases with no gene match: 3. CDR1 is MNHNS and CDR2 is SASEGT in the germline V gene. This chain's CDR3 is CASSERDRGAGELFF. The CDR3 nucleotides read TGTGCCAGCAGTGAACGGGACAGGGGAGCCGGGGAGCTGTTTTTT.

This chain links TRBV9 with TRBJ2-1, with 8 bases matching TRBD2. Germline V gene data show CDR1 as SGDLS and CDR2 as YYNGEE. There are 15 residues in the CDR3. Trimming at V came to 5 bases and at J to 5 bases, leaving 9 bases not matched to a gene. The CDR3 region has the DNA TGTGCCAGCAGTTATAGCGGGGTCGGTAACAATGAGCAGTTCTTC. Amino acid sequence: CASSYSGVGNNEQFF. The entire variable domain, with the rest obtained from reference TRBV9 and TRBJ2-1, is as follows: DSGVTQTPKHLITATGQRVTLRCSPRSGDLSVYWYQQSLDQGLQFLIQYYNGEERAKGNILERFSAQQFPDLHSELNLSSLELGDSALYFCASSYSGVGNNEQFFGPGTRLTVL.

The J gene is TRBJ1-2, the V gene TRBV19; D remains ambiguous. The germline gives CDR1 LNHDA, CDR2 SQIVND (reference sequence). The germline V and J ends were trimmed by 5 bases and 4 bases, with 8 bases remaining between them. This CDR3 contains 12 residues. Here the CDR3 reads CASSVSGYGYTF. CDR3 nucleotides: TGTGCCAGTAGTGTCTCGGGCTATGGCTACACCTTC.

The rearrangement links TRBV4-3 to TRBJ1-2; possible D gene TRBD1, 5 bases. Germline V lookup: CDR1 LGHNA, CDR2 YSLEER. Trimming took 1 base from V and 4 from J, leaving 10 bases between them. This CDR3 region has 14 residues. This chain's CDR3 is CASSQAGQSYGYTF. The CDR3 DNA reads as TGCGCCAGCAGCCAAGCGGGGCAGAGCTATGGCTACACCTTC.